This record looks at one T cell receptor beta chain sequence and its context. This CDR3 has 15 residues. Deletions cut 10 bases from V and 4 bases from J, with 22 bases between. Germline V gives CDR1 LNHDA, CDR2 SQIVND (reference sequence). This sample is part of a study of blood T cell repertoires in COVID-19. Study-level background: Whether acute or convalescent, the COVID-19 samples came from the United States, Italy and Spain.

Assay: immunoSEQ multiplex PCR; the TCRdb copy retains only in-frame clones and omits some. The data contain roughly 250,000 clones, roughly 88% of them singletons. The rearrangement joins TRBV19 to TRBJ1-2; tentatively, D is TRBD1 (6 bases). This clonotype originated in a human donor with COVID-19, enrolled during active disease. The donor label of this sample is uncertain. The material sequenced was peripheral blood. The CDR3 reads CATSPPGQNLYGYTF. The CDR3 bases are TGTGCCACCTCACCCCCCGGACAGAACCTCTATGGCTACACCTTC.